This T cell receptor beta chain is from a study of OX40 agonist ivuxolimab in advanced cancers. The overall study: Patients received intravenous ivuxolimab every 2 weeks at 0.01 to 10 mg/kg. The eligibility criteria allowed prior anti-PD-1, anti-PD-L1 or anti-CTLA-4 therapy, and around 38% had some.

Assay: immunoSEQ multiplex PCR; the TCRdb copy retains only in-frame clones and omits some. The sample holds just under 75,000 clones, 80% to 95% seen once. Per the germline V gene, CDR1 is MNHEY and CDR2 is SMNVEV (reference sequence). The V end lost 4 bases, the J end lost 9 bases, and 25 bases lay between the germline ends. This CDR3 region has 17 residues. The TCR sequence derives from an adult with an advanced solid tumor such as melanoma, head and neck, liver or kidney cancer. The rearrangement joins TRBV27 to TRBJ2-1; possible D gene TRBD2, 5 bases. Sample: CD4+ or CD8+ T cells sorted from blood, taken in a trial of the OX40 agonist ivuxolimab. The DNA of the CDR3 is TGTGCCAGCAGTTGGACTGAGCCAATCCAACGAAAGGGTGAGCAGTTCTTC. It encodes CASSWTEPIQRKGEQFF.